This is a list of T cell receptor beta chains from one sample in a study of cytomegalovirus exposure and HLA in healthy donors. Clones were sequenced by immunoSEQ multiplex PCR, and TCRdb holds only the in-frame ones, with some missing. The data hold 150,000 to 200,000 clones, with 55% to 75% observed a single time. The material sequenced was PBMCs. These receptors came from a human donor in good health. CDR3s include the opening cysteine and the closing phenylalanine or tryptophan. The order of the fields is CDR3 length, J gene, V gene, CDR3 protein.

length: 15; J: TRBJ2-7; V: TRBV6-4; CDR3: CVSRQPAGGPYEQYF
length: 16; J: TRBJ2-3; V: TRBV5-4; CDR3: CASSSAGQTPTDTQYF
length: 14; J: TRBJ1-2; V: TRBV30; CDR3: CAYWDVGGFYGYTF
length: 15; J: TRBJ2-7; V: TRBV6-6; CDR3: CASRHGTGSPYEQYF
length: 16; J: TRBJ2-3; V: TRBV4-1; CDR3: CASSLQGGAREDTQYF
length: 14; J: TRBJ1-2; V: TRBV5-1; CDR3: CASSFWRTGGGYTF
length: 13; J: TRBJ2-5; V: TRBV5-4; CDR3: CASSYLTGETQYF
length: 14; J: TRBJ1-2; V: TRBV19; CDR3: CASSPGQLADGYTF
length: 16; J: TRBJ1-1; V: TRBV5-6; CDR3: CASSSYLTGGFSEAFF
length: 13; J: NA; V: TRBV7-2; CDR3: CASKGDNSYEQYF
length: 14; J: TRBJ2-3; V: TRBV7-9; CDR3: CASSLSGRTDTQYF
length: 15; J: TRBJ2-7; V: TRBV9; CDR3: CASSVEASGIYEQYF
length: 16; J: TRBJ1-1; V: TRBV4-3; CDR3: CASSQELAGGRSEAFF
length: 17; J: NA; V: TRBV11-3; CDR3: CASSLARDRAASYEQYF
length: 17; J: TRBJ1-5; V: TRBV7-2; CDR3: CASSLGTGVRSDQPQHF
length: 16; J: TRBJ2-4; V: TRBV4-3; CDR3: CASSQDSGQGRNIQYF
length: 14; J: TRBJ2-7; V: TRBV6-5; CDR3: CATTGIRGTYEQYF
length: 15; J: TRBJ2-1; V: TRBV12-5; CDR3: CASGPDRMSYNEQFF
length: 14; J: TRBJ1-1; V: TRBV7-2; CDR3: CASSPQGLNTEAFF
length: 14; J: TRBJ2-3; V: TRBV5-6; CDR3: CASSTGLAADTQYF
length: 16; J: TRBJ2-3; V: TRBV18; CDR3: CASSPPGGGEADTQYF
length: 12; J: TRBJ2-2; V: TRBV9; CDR3: CASSATGGELFF
length: 13; J: TRBJ2-1; V: TRBV5-1; CDR3: CASSLAGDSEQFF
length: 14; J: TRBJ2-4; V: TRBV6-1; CDR3: CASSEGQGYAIQYF
length: 14; J: TRBJ1-2; V: TRBV18; CDR3: CASSPPRGLYGYTF
length: 13; J: TRBJ1-1; V: TRBV7-2; CDR3: CASSKTGVPEAFF
length: 15; J: TRBJ2-5; V: TRBV13; CDR3: CASSDSRGGEETQYF
length: 15; J: TRBJ2-7; V: TRBV19; CDR3: CASSPLGGGSYEQYF
length: 19; J: TRBJ1-6; V: TRBV11-2; CDR3: CASSFWVGRTGQYNSPLHF
length: 14; J: NA; V: TRBV2; CDR3: CASSPTPGQGEQYF
length: 11; J: TRBJ2-7; V: TRBV29-1; CDR3: CSVTQGYEQYF
length: 15; J: TRBJ2-1; V: TRBV6-5; CDR3: CASRRDGSSYNEQFF
length: 14; J: TRBJ2-1; V: TRBV30; CDR3: CAWSPNSGGARQFF
length: 15; J: TRBJ1-6; V: TRBV7-9; CDR3: CASSSTGGVGSPLHF
length: 15; J: TRBJ1-3; V: TRBV7-2; CDR3: CASSSPGQKKSTIYF
length: 13; J: TRBJ1-1; V: TRBV7-3; CDR3: CASSPTGFTEAFF
length: 13; J: TRBJ2-7; V: TRBV27; CDR3: CASSTGTDYEQYF
length: 14; J: TRBJ2-2; V: TRBV4-3; CDR3: CASSQVPRTGELFF
length: 14; J: TRBJ2-2; V: TRBV9; CDR3: CASSLTPNTGELFF
length: 14; J: TRBJ2-2; V: TRBV25-1; CDR3: CASSVHADTGELFF
length: 15; J: TRBJ1-4; V: TRBV6-5; CDR3: CASSYRPSPGEKLFF
length: 15; J: TRBJ2-7; V: TRBV5-4; CDR3: CASSLKQGIAYEQYF
length: 15; J: TRBJ2-5; V: TRBV15; CDR3: CATSSAPGQSETQYF
length: 13; J: TRBJ2-2; V: TRBV19; CDR3: CASSGQGAGELFF
length: 15; J: TRBJ2-5; V: TRBV23-1; CDR3: CASRTPTQYQETQYF
length: 14; J: TRBJ2-4; V: TRBV4-2; CDR3: CASSHGTSKNIQYF
length: 14; J: TRBJ1-4; V: TRBV27; CDR3: CASSTQGYLEKLFF
length: 15; J: TRBJ2-6; V: TRBV10-1; CDR3: CASSESGPGANVLTF